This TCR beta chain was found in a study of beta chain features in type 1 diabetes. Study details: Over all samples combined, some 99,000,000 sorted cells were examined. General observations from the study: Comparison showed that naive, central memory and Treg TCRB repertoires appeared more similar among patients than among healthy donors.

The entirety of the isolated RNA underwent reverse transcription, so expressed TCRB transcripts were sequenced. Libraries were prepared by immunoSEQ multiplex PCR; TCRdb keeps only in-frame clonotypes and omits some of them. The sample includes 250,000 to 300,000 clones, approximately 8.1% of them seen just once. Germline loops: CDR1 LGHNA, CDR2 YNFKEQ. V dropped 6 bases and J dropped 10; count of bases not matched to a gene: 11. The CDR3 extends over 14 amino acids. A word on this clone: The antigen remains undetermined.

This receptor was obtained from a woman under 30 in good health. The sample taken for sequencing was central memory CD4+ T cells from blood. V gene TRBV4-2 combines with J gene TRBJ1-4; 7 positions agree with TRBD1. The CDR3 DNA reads TGTGCCAGCAGTCCGCGGGACAGACCTTTAAAACTGTTTTTT. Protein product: CASSPRDRPLKLFF.